The entry that follows covers one T cell receptor beta chain sequence. Alongside a J-beta primer mix, a sample-barcoded 5' primer served in a second PCR lasting about 6 to 11 cycles. Every cDNA was tagged by a template-switch adaptor with 12 random nucleotides. Every sample produced at least 2.5 million CDR3-containing paired-end reads. TCRdb re-called the 5' RACE reads with MiXCR, one entry per CDR3 protein. The data contain 850,000 to 1,000,000 distinct CDR3 sequences, around 54% of them singletons. This sample is part of a study of blood T cells in healthy people across ages. Samples each had at least 6 micrograms of total RNA extracted. The germline V and J ends were trimmed by 1 base and 1 base, with 14 bases remaining between them. Germline CDR1 and CDR2: SGHTA and FQGNSA. The CDR3 spans 16 residues.

The V gene is TRBV7-2, the J gene TRBJ2-7; D is tentatively TRBD1 or TRBD2 (6 bases each). The TCR was taken from a woman between 55 and 75 years old in good health. Sequenced material: blood. DNA of the CDR3: TGTGCCAGCAGCTTAGACGGGGGCCTTGGGTCCTACGAGCAGTACTTC. Translating gives CASSLDGGLGSYEQYF.